This T cell receptor beta chain stems from a study of CD8 T cells in ankylosing spondylitis. Findings and limits, study-wide: A TCR beta motif of fewer than 10 highly homologous variants seemed to mark ankylosing spondylitis blood.

This clonotype was found a few times. The antigen is not known. In TCRdb, the 5' RACE reads were re-called with MiXCR into one record per CDR3 protein. The repertoire holds 270,000 or so distinct CDR3 sequences, with 15% to 20% as singletons. The V end was cut by 6 bases, the J end by 0 bases, with 24 bases between. Germline lookup yields CDR1 DFQATT and CDR2 SNEGSKA (reference sequence). The CDR3 totals 18 residues. The sequencing sample was made of blood, either unsorted or a sorted T cell fraction (not recorded which). The sequence was obtained from a male donor with ankylosing spondylitis or in good health (not recorded which). The chain links TRBV20-1 to TRBJ2-1; D may be TRBD1 or TRBD2 (6 bases each). CDR3 sequence: CSAVNREDYSFSYNEQFF. CDR3 sequence (DNA): TGCAGTGCCGTGAACAGGGAGGACTATTCGTTCTCCTACAATGAGCAGTTCTTC.